This TCR beta chain was observed in a study of blood T cell repertoires in COVID-19 (dated by TCRdb to 2019 to 2021). Notes on the research overall: Collaborator samples came from the United States, Italy and Spain and covered acute and convalescent phases of COVID-19. The prospective study material was composed of cDNA or gDNA derived from T cells, B-cell-depleted T cells, or PBMCs. The dataset comprised deeply sampled blood TCRbeta repertoires from subjects exposed to, actively infected with, or recovered from COVID-19. The repertoires were made available in a free public database intended to serve as a resource for research on the immune response to SARS-CoV-2. The samples were drawn from two sources: the first 160 participants of the ongoing ImmuneRACE study, and some 1,300 subjects contributed by 6 global collaborators. A de-identified subject ID, COVID-19 status, age in years and sex were almost always included in the sample metadata. Where available, HLA class I and class II types were taken from metadata supplied by the sample provider and were not determined by assay-based typing.

At one collaborating source in Seattle, patients were enrolled during active infection and were followed longitudinally through the course of disease. Collaborating institutions collected whole blood in K2EDTA tubes following their own protocols. For TCRbeta analysis, collaborators shipped samples in one of three forms: frozen whole blood, isolated PBMCs, or DNA extracted from either of those sample types. Note on this clone: Which antigen it targets is not known. No clone much larger than this one lies a single base away; base qualities are absent.

CDR1 KGHSH and CDR2 LQKENI were looked up in the germline V gene. Taken from cysteine to phenylalanine, the CDR3 has 19 residues. The only DNA kept is the CDR3, 57 bases in frame from the first base. V ends up 2 bases short and J 2 bases short, with an unmatched junction base count of 9. Points the paper makes about the study in general: How much clinical and demographic metadata was included differed by source and by participant, and the metadata was provided uncurated.

TCRbeta CDR3 regions were amplified from genomic DNA using the immunoSEQ Assay, a bias-controlled multiplex PCR. Turning to the authors' computational methods: The number of nucleated cells in each sample was estimated from the amplification of reference gene primers within the assay. To quantify the absolute abundance of each unique TCRbeta CDR3 rearrangement, sequence reads were collapsed and filtered. For each sample, productive Simpson clonality was calculated by taking the square root of Simpson's diversity index across productive rearrangements. The immuneACCESS repertoire file appears here via TCRdb, limited to in-frame rearrangements. These files lack a portion of the clones; in checked studies, under half of the deficit traces to unresolved V genes, and the cause of the others is not known. D and trimming were read from the DNA, whereas the V and J calls and clone size are those reported in that table. This sample holds 300,000 to 350,000 clones; roughly 90% were observed only once. Together, the top ten hold around 0.97% of the sample.

Sequencing was performed on peripheral blood. The chain was built from TRBV18 and TRBJ2-6; TRBD1 agrees with 10 junctional bases. The source of this sequence is a woman in her 40s with COVID-19, enrolled during active disease. The encoded CDR3 is CASSPAGTGVGTGANVLTF. The DNA is TGTGCCAGCTCACCAGCCGGGACAGGGGTTGGAACTGGGGCCAACGTCCTGACTTTC.